These 26 T cell receptor beta chains share one sample of origin, sequenced in a study of human thymus T cells. Thymic samples were excised during corrective heart operations. TCRdb keeps only in-frame clones here, not all; method: immunoSEQ multiplex PCR. Of around 70,000 clones listed, about 95% are singletons. The specimen sequenced was thymus tissue. These receptor sequences come from a girl younger than two with a congenital heart defect but otherwise immunologically healthy.

The gene calls are TRBV27 and TRBJ1-3; 9 bases fit TRBD1. This CDR3 spans 17 amino acids. Germline trimming cut 5 bases from V and 4 bases from J; bases unmatched to any gene: 12. CDR1 and CDR2 (germline): MNHEY, SMNVEV (reference sequence). The CDR3 sequence is CASSPDRGIVSGNTIYF. CDR3 DNA: TGTGCCAGCAGTCCGGACAGGGGAATAGTGTCCGGAAACACCATATATTTT.

The CDR3 loop is CASSLVSHERNTEAFF. CDR3 coding DNA: TGTGCCAGCAGTTTGGTCTCCCATGAGAGGAACACTGAAGCTTTCTTT. The V gene is TRBV28, the J gene TRBJ1-1, with D unresolved. CDR3 length: 16 residues. V lost 3 bases, J lost 1 base, and 15 bases lay in between. Germline V lookup: CDR1 MDHEN, CDR2 SYDVKM.

This clone was counted a single time. V gene TRBV7-9 combines with J gene TRBJ1-1, with 9 nucleotides matching TRBD1. The CDR3 sequence is 15 residues long. The germline CDR1 and CDR2 sequences are SEHNR and FQNEAQ (reference sequence). J lost 4 bases, V lost 7 bases, and 10 bases had no gene match. The CDR3 coding sequence is TGTGCCAGCACCGACAGGGGGAGAATTTTCACTGAAGCTTTCTTT. As protein: CASTDRGRIFTEAFF.

The chain has TRBV21-1 and TRBJ1-5; whether TRBD1, the table's D call, matches the DNA was not checked. TRBV21-1 is an annotated pseudogene. This CDR3 is 18 amino acids long. The CDR3 loop reads CASSKVSNGPRGGQPQHF. The CDR3 coding sequence is TGTGCCAGCAGCAAAGTATCCAATGGACCCAGGGGTGGCCAGCCCCAGCATTTT.

The chain combines TRBV6-1 with TRBJ1-2; no reliable D call. V was cut by 1 base and J by 4 bases, with 19 bases left in between. Per the germline V gene, CDR1 is MNHNS and CDR2 is SASEGT. The CDR3 consists of 17 residues. The CDR3 region has the DNA TGTGCCAGCAGTGAAGGAATAATGGGGTACGGAGCCTATGGCTACACCTTC. Translated, it gives CASSEGIMGYGAYGYTF.

The genes are TRBV5-1 and TRBJ1-4; a weak D match, TRBD1 (5 bases). CDR3 length equals 12 residues. Germline lookup yields CDR1 SGHRS and CDR2 YFSETQ. Trimming removed 0 bases at V and 10 bases at J, with 7 bases between. The CDR3 is CASSLAGGKLFF. For the CDR3, the DNA is TGCGCCAGCAGCTTGGCCGGGGGAAAACTGTTTTTT.

V usage is TRBV28 and J usage is TRBJ2-5; D gene uncertain. Trimming removed 2 bases from V and 3 bases from J, with 16 bases in between. This CDR3 contains 16 residues. Germline loops: CDR1 MDHEN, CDR2 SYDVKM. In DNA, the CDR3 is TGTGCCAGCAGTTTAAAAGGGATCGCGCCCAAAGAGACCCAGTACTTC. Translated, it gives CASSLKGIAPKETQYF.

The J gene is TRBJ1-6, the V gene TRBV10-2; no firm D call. CDR1 WSHSY and CDR2 SAAADI come from the germline V gene. The CDR3 runs 12 residues. V was cut by 7 bases and J by 9 bases, with 10 bases left in between. CDR3 in DNA: TGCGCCAGCACCAGGCCTGGTTCACCCCTCCACTTT. Translating gives CASTRPGSPLHF.

The chain is built from TRBV18 and TRBJ1-2, with TRBD1 matching 8 bases. V was pared by 3 bases and J by 3 bases, with 3 bases of the junction left unmatched. Per germline, CDR1 KGHSH and CDR2 LQKENI. The length of the CDR3 is 14 residues. CDR3 coding DNA: TGTGCCAGCTCACCGACAGGGGCGGACTATGGCTACACCTTC. The encoded protein is CASSPTGADYGYTF.

The CDR3 sequence is CATSRGDLPGHKEADEQFF. CDR3 nucleotide sequence: TGTGCCACCAGCAGAGGGGACCTCCCGGGACATAAGGAAGCCGATGAGCAGTTCTTC. The chain uses TRBV15 and TRBJ2-1; D may be TRBD1 (6 bases). Trimming removed 1 base at V and 8 bases at J, with 27 bases between. In germline, CDR1 is LNHNV, CDR2 YYDKDF (reference sequence). The CDR3 has 19 residues.

The chain carries TRBV4-1 and TRBJ2-1, with TRBD2 matching 7 bases. The germline gives CDR1 MGHRA, CDR2 YSYEKL. The CDR3 is 18 residues long. Unmatched junction bases numbered 16, after V lost 2 bases and J lost 6 bases. The CDR3 spells CASSQPKSFAGAGNEQFF. The CDR3 coding sequence is TGCGCCAGCAGCCAACCCAAGTCATTCGCGGGAGCAGGCAATGAGCAGTTCTTC.

The V gene is TRBV7-4, the J gene TRBJ2-3; the D call may be TRBD1 or TRBD2 (5 bases each). Trimming removed 5 bases from V and 1 base from J, with 16 bases in between. There are 16 residues in the CDR3. The germline V gene encodes CDR1 SGHVT and CDR2 SQSDAQ. CDR3 nucleotides: TGTGCCAGCAGCCAAGGTGGGGGTAATGGCACAGATACGCAGTATTTT. It codes for CASSQGGGNGTDTQYF.

The chain couples TRBV7-9 to TRBJ2-5; 11 bases are shared with TRBD2. Unmatched junction bases numbered 10, after V lost 5 bases and J lost 5 bases. From germline, CDR1 is SEHNR and CDR2 FQNEAQ (reference sequence). The CDR3 is made up of 16 amino acids. The CDR3 sequence is CASSVGTSGPRETQYF. The CDR3 bases are TGTGCCAGCAGCGTCGGGACTAGCGGTCCCAGGGAGACCCAGTACTTC.

The chain combines TRBV7-3 with TRBJ2-4; unclear D gene. The CDR3 consists of 15 residues. The germline CDR1 and CDR2 sequences are SGHTA and FQGTGA. V was cut by 5 bases and J by 4 bases, with 15 bases left in between. DNA of the CDR3: TGTGCCAGCAGCATTTTCCGAAGGAGTAAAAACATTCAGTACTTC. It yields the protein CASSIFRRSKNIQYF.

The chain carries TRBV10-3 and TRBJ2-7, with 11 nucleotides matching TRBD2. The CDR3 spans 16 residues. CDR1 and CDR2 from the germline V gene are ENHRY and SYGVKD. V shed 2 bases, J shed 3 bases, and the junction held 6 bases outside the gene matches. The CDR3 loop is CAISEVGGTSGYEQYF. The DNA of the CDR3 is TGTGCCATCAGTGAGGTGGGGGGGACTAGCGGCTACGAGCAGTACTTC.

This chain joins TRBV15 and TRBJ1-5; D unresolved. Trimming stripped 1 base from V and 1 base from J, with 8 bases between. Germline V gene data show CDR1 as LNHNV and CDR2 as YYDKDF (reference sequence). This CDR3 has 15 residues. In DNA, the CDR3 is TGTGCCACCAGCAGAGTGGCGGAGAGCAATCAGCCCCAGCATTTT. Its translation is CATSRVAESNQPQHF.

This clone was recorded only once. This chain joins TRBV10-1 and TRBJ1-1; TRBD1 agrees at 10 bases. Germline CDR1 reads WNHNN; CDR2 reads SYGVQD (reference sequence). V lost 10 bases to trimming and J lost 4 bases; unmatched junction nucleotides: 18. The CDR3 contains 17 residues. The CDR3 here is CATKGDRDRGSGTEAFF. The CDR3 nucleotides are TGCGCCACCAAAGGGGACCGGGACAGGGGATCCGGCACTGAAGCTTTCTTT.

The count of this clone is one. The chain has TRBV21-1 and TRBJ2-1; no DNA check was done on the table's D call, TRBD1. TRBV21-1 counts as a pseudogene. This CDR3 has 14 amino acids. DNA for the CDR3: TGTGCCAGCCCCAAGGACAGGGACTACAATGAGCAGTTCTTC. This gives the protein CASPKDRDYNEQFF.

This rearrangement joins TRBV10-2 to TRBJ2-7; D remains unclear. CDR1 and CDR2 from the germline V gene are WSHSY and SAAADI. Trimming removed 2 bases at V and 0 bases at J, with 5 bases between. The CDR3 totals 13 residues. In nucleotides, the CDR3 is TGCGCCAGCAGTGAGCATCCCTCCTACGAGCAGTACTTC. Amino acid sequence: CASSEHPSYEQYF.

This clone was counted once. The gene calls are TRBV5-1 and TRBJ2-2; 14 positions agree with TRBD2. Trimming removed 4 bases from V and 6 bases from J; junction bases left unmatched: 23. The length of the CDR3 is 22 residues. Germline loops: CDR1 SGHRS, CDR2 YFSETQ. CDR3 loop: CASSVRDRGRTSGRKVPGELFF. The CDR3 DNA follows: TGCGCCAGCAGCGTCCGGGACAGGGGAAGGACTAGCGGGAGGAAGGTACCCGGGGAGCTGTTTTTT. Drawing the rest from reference TRBV5-1 and TRBJ2-2, the complete variable domain is KAGVTQTPRYLIKTRGQQVTLSCSPISGHRSVSWYQQTPGQGLQFLFEYFSETQRNKGNFPGRFSGRQFSNSRSEMNVSTLELGDSALYLCASSVRDRGRTSGRKVPGELFFGEGSRLTVL.

The chain has TRBV11-2 and TRBJ2-5, with a tentative D call TRBD1 (6 bases). Germline values: CDR1 SGHAT, CDR2 FQNNGV. CDR3 length: 14 amino acids. V was pared by 1 base and J by 3 bases, with 9 bases between. DNA of the CDR3: TGTGCCAGCAGCTTAGTTCAGGGGAAAGAGACCCAGTACTTC. It yields the protein CASSLVQGKETQYF.

The CDR3 DNA follows: TGTGCCAGCAGTCAGCGAGGGGGAGGACTGACAGAAACAGATACGCAGTATTTT. Encoded protein: CASSQRGGGLTETDTQYF. The V gene is TRBV5-8, the J gene TRBJ2-3; D may match TRBD1 or TRBD2 (6 bases each). The V and J ends lost 5 bases and 3 bases respectively, with 25 bases between them. CDR3 length: 18 residues. CDR1 is SGHTS and CDR2 is YDEGEE in the germline V gene.

The gene calls are TRBV4-1 and TRBJ2-3; 10 bases line up with TRBD2. From germline, CDR1 is MGHRA and CDR2 YSYEKL. The V gene end was trimmed by 0 bases and the J gene end by 6 bases; junction bases not matched to a gene: 15. The CDR3 totals 19 residues. The CDR3 bases are TGCGCCAGCAGCCAAGATGTGGCTAGCGGGAGTAGTATAGGGGATACGCAGTATTTT. It is translated as CASSQDVASGSSIGDTQYF.

The chain has TRBV4-2 and TRBJ2-1, with D perhaps TRBD2 (6 bases). This CDR3 has 17 amino acids. The V gene's germline CDR1 is LGHNA and CDR2 YNFKEQ. Trimming cost V 1 base and J 0 bases, with 13 bases left between them. The CDR3 spells CASSQGGEISSYNEQFF. Written as DNA, the CDR3 is TGTGCCAGCAGCCAAGGGGGGGAAATCAGCTCCTACAATGAGCAGTTCTTC.

This chain links TRBV6-1 with TRBJ1-5; TRBD1 matches 9 bases. J gave up 6 bases and V 3 bases, and 9 bases lay outside the gene matches. CDR3 length: 16 residues. Germline assignment: CDR1 MNHNS and CDR2 SASEGT. The CDR3, as DNA: TGTGCCAGCAGTGATCGAGGGACAGGGAGGGGTCAGCCCCAGCATTTT. Translated, it gives CASSDRGTGRGQPQHF.

This clone appeared once. The chain links TRBV5-1 to TRBJ2-3; 10 bases are shared with TRBD2. This CDR3 has 15 amino acids. The ends lost 4 bases at V and 4 bases at J; junction bases unmatched: 6. CDR1 is SGHRS and CDR2 is YFSETQ in the germline V gene. The CDR3 coding sequence is TGCGCCAGCAGCCCCCCTAGCGGGAGTGCAGATACGCAGTATTTT. As protein: CASSPPSGSADTQYF.